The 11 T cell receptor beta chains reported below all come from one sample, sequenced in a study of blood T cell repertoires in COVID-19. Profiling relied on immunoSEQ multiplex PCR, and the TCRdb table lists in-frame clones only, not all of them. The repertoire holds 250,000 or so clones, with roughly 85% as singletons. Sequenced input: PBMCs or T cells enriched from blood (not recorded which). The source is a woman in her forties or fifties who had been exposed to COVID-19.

DNA of the CDR3: TGTGCCACCAGCAGGGTTTTCCTAGCGGGGGTTTTGACGCAGTATTTT. Translating gives CATSRVFLAGVLTQYF. The V and J genes are TRBV15 and TRBJ2-3; TRBD2 matches 10 bases. Trimming at V came to 3 bases and at J to 9 bases, leaving 12 bases not matched to a gene. CDR1 LNHNV and CDR2 YYDKDF come from the germline V gene (reference sequence). This CDR3 spans 16 amino acids.

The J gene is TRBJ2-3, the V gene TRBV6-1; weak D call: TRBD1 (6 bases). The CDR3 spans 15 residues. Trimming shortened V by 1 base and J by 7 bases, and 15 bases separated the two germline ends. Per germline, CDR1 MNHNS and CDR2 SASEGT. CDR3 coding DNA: TGTGCCAGCAGTGAAGGACAGGAACCGGGAAATACGCAGTATTTT. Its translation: CASSEGQEPGNTQYF.

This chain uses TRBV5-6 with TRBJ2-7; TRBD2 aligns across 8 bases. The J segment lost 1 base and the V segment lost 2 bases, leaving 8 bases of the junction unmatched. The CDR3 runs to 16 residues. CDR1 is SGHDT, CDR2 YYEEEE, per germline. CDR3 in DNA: TGTGCCAGCAGCTTCCCTAAGACTAGCGTATCCTACGAGCAGTACTTC. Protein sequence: CASSFPKTSVSYEQYF.

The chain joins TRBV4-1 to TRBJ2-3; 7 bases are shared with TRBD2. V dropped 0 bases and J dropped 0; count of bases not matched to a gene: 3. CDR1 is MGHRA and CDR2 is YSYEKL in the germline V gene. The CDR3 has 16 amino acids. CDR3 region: CASSQETSLSTDTQYF. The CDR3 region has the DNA TGCGCCAGCAGCCAAGAGACTAGCCTAAGCACAGATACGCAGTATTTT.

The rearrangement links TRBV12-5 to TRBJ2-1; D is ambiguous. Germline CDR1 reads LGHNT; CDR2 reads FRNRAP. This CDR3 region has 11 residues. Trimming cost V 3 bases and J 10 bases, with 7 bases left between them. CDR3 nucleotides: TGTGCTAGTGGTTTAAACTGGGAGCAGTTCTTC. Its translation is CASGLNWEQFF.

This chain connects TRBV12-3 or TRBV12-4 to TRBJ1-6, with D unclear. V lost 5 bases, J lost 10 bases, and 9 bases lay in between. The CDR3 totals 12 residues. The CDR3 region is CASSEVASPLHF. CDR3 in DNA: TGTGCCAGCAGTGAGGTGGCATCACCCCTCCACTTT.

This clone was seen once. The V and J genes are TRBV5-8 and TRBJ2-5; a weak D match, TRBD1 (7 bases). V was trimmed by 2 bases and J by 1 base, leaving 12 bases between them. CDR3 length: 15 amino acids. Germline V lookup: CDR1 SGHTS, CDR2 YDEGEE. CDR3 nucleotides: TGTGCCAGCAGCTTAGGAGGGGGCGCCCAAGAGACCCAGTACTTC. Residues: CASSLGGGAQETQYF.

CDR3 sequence: CASSLDRVETQYF. CDR3 bases: TGCGCCAGCAGCCTGGACAGGGTGGAGACCCAGTACTTC. V usage is TRBV5-1 and J usage is TRBJ2-5; 8 nucleotides agree with TRBD1. This CDR3 has 13 residues. V was pared by 4 bases and J by 5 bases, with 4 bases of the junction left unmatched. Germline V gene sequence: CDR1 SGHRS, CDR2 YFSETQ.

CDR3 protein: CATSDSGASFSYNEQFF. The CDR3 coding sequence is TGTGCCACCAGTGATTCCGGTGCTAGCTTCTCCTACAATGAGCAGTTCTTC. The genes are TRBV24-1 and TRBJ2-1; D is perhaps TRBD2 (5 bases). Trimming removed 2 bases at V and 0 bases at J, with 13 bases between. The length of the CDR3 is 17 residues. CDR1 KGHDR and CDR2 SFDVKD come from the germline V gene.

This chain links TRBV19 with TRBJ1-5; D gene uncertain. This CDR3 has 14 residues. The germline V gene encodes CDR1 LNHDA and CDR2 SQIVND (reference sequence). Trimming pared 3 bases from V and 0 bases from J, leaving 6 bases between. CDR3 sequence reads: CASSIPGSNQPQHF. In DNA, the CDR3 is TGTGCCAGTAGTATCCCGGGTAGCAATCAGCCCCAGCATTTT.

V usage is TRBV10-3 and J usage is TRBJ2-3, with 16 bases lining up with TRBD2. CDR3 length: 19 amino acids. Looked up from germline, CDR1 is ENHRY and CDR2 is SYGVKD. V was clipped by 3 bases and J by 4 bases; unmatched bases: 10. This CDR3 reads CAISDSGTSGGAFADTQYF. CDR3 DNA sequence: TGTGCCATCAGTGATTCCGGGACTAGCGGGGGGGCATTTGCAGATACGCAGTATTTT.